This T cell receptor beta chain was identified during a study of cytomegalovirus exposure and HLA in healthy donors. V lost 1 base to trimming and J lost 0 bases, with 11 bases between them. The germline CDR1 and CDR2 sequences are KGHSH and LQKENI. The length of the CDR3 is 16 residues. Study findings and constraints: Investigators reported approximately 150 TCR beta chains as tied to cytomegalovirus.

About this clone: Its antigen remains unidentified.

Here immunoSEQ multiplex PCR was the method, and the copy in TCRdb shows in-frame clones only, minus some. Here the sample spans some 250,000 clones, roughly 90% being singletons. The material sequenced was PBMCs. The chain uses TRBV18 and TRBJ2-3; TRBD2 might be the D (5 bases). The receptor's source is a woman under 30 in good health and CMV-seronegative. The DNA for the CDR3 is TGTGCCAGCTCACCACGGAGCGGACTCAGCACAGATACGCAGTATTTT. Translating it yields CASSPRSGLSTDTQYF.